The 14 T cell receptor beta chains listed next were all sequenced from one sample in a study of T cells in Graves' hyperthyroidism and ophthalmopathy (dated by TCRdb to about 2019). Libraries were made using multiplex PCR. Sequencing instrument: Illumina HiSeq 2000. The TCR beta CDR3 regions were amplified from the RNA transcripts. For the first round of RT-PCR on the TCR CDR3, the HTBI primer set was used together with the Qiagen OneStep RT-PCR kit. The public reads were reanalyzed by TCRdb: fastp trimming at Q25, MiXCR alignment, in-frame beta chains only. Each entry is one CDR3 protein sequence, shown with its most common DNA and genes. The sample table holds around 690,000 distinct CDR3 sequences, of which less than 25% were seen once. The ten largest clones add up to 30% to 40% of the sample. The specimen sequenced was blood. The source of these receptors is a man aged 25-45 years with Graves' ophthalmopathy.

This clonotype came up many times. The chain recombines TRBV5-6 with TRBJ1-1; maybe TRBD1 (5 bases). This CDR3 is 14 amino acids long. Germline V gives CDR1 SGHDT, CDR2 YYEEEE. Trimming cost V 3 bases and J 1 base, with 10 bases left between them. CDR3 in amino acids: CASSWATGNTEAFF. Here the CDR3 DNA reads TGTGCCAGCAGCTGGGCCACAGGGAACACTGAAGCTTTCTTT.

The chain has TRBV5-5 and TRBJ2-2, with 9 bases matching TRBD1. V was clipped by 4 bases and J by 6 bases; unmatched bases: 7. The CDR3 consists of 15 residues. Germline CDR1 SGHKS, CDR2 YYEKEE (reference sequence). The CDR3 sequence: CASSGGTGIAGELFF. CDR3 sequence (DNA): TGTGCCAGCAGCGGCGGGACAGGGATTGCCGGGGAGCTGTTTTTT.

The chain links TRBV25-1 to TRBJ1-4; possible D gene TRBD1, 5 bases. The CDR3 is 14 amino acids. The V and J ends lost 3 bases and 4 bases respectively, with 9 bases between them. Germline V lookup: CDR1 MGHDK, CDR2 SYGVNS. CDR3 in DNA: TGTGCCAGCAGTGAGGGACGGATTAATGAAAAACTGTTTTTT. It is translated as CASSEGRINEKLFF.

This clonotype appeared a few times. V is TRBV29-1 and J is TRBJ1-1; D may be TRBD1 (6 bases). V dropped 6 bases and J dropped 4 bases, with 24 bases sitting between them. CDR3 length equals 16 residues. CDR1 is SQVTM, CDR2 ANQGSEA, per germline. The DNA of the CDR3 is TGCAGCGTCAGGGGCGGACAGACAAGAGGTGGCACTGAAGCTTTCTTT. It encodes CSVRGGQTRGGTEAFF.

This clonotype has at least ten counts. The chain is built from TRBV11-1 and TRBJ2-7; D not resolved. From germline, CDR1 is SGHAT and CDR2 FQDESV (reference sequence). There are 11 residues in the CDR3. V shed 1 base and J shed 7 bases, with 5 bases lying between them. CDR3 amino acids: CASSLVREQYF. The CDR3 DNA is TGTGCCAGCAGCTTAGTACGGGAGCAGTACTTC.

This clonotype has just one count. The gene calls are TRBV20-1 and TRBJ2-3; perhaps TRBD2 as D (6 bases). Per the germline V gene, CDR1 is DFQATT and CDR2 is SNEGSKA (reference sequence). This CDR3 comprises 16 residues. Between the trimmed V and J ends, which lost 2 bases and 2 bases, there was a span of 17 bases. This CDR3 is CSARPSERSYTDTQYF. CDR3 DNA: TGCAGTGCTAGACCTAGCGAGAGAAGCTACACAGATACGCAGTATTTT.

This clonotype was seen a few times. This rearrangement joins TRBV20-1 to TRBJ2-3, with D tentatively TRBD1 or TRBD2 (5 bases each). CDR3 length equals 15 residues. V lost 0 bases to trimming and J lost 4 bases, with 14 bases between them. Germline CDR1 and CDR2: DFQATT and SNEGSKA (reference sequence). The CDR3 reads CSARDGAKPSDTQYF. As DNA, the CDR3 is TGCAGTGCTAGAGACGGGGCGAAGCCCTCAGATACGCAGTATTTT.

At least ten counts were recorded for this clonotype. J is TRBJ2-1 and V is TRBV30; the D gene is possibly TRBD2 (5 bases). V was shortened by 3 bases and J by 9 bases, with 12 bases between the two germline ends. The CDR3 runs 12 residues. The V gene's germline CDR1 is GTSNPN and CDR2 SVGIG (reference sequence). The CDR3 region is CAWSAVRAEQFF. The CDR3 DNA sequence: TGTGCCTGGAGCGCTGTGAGGGCTGAGCAGTTCTTC. Drawing the rest from reference TRBV30 and TRBJ2-1, the complete variable domain is SQTIHQWPATLVQPVGSPLSLECTVEGTSNPNLYWYRQAAGRGLQLLFYSVGIGQISSEVPQNLSASRPQDRQFILSSKKLLLSDSGFYLCAWSAVRAEQFFGPGTRLTVL.

This clonotype was seen many times. This rearrangement joins TRBV2 to TRBJ2-7, with D perhaps matching TRBD1 or TRBD2 (5 bases each). The CDR3 runs 13 residues. Germline assignment: CDR1 SNHLY and CDR2 FYNNEI. V lost 6 bases and J 2 bases, leaving 11 bases between the germline ends. The CDR3 nucleotides are TGTGCCAGCAGCCGGGGCCCACCCTACGAGCAGTACTTC. Its protein product is CASSRGPPYEQYF.

This chain joins TRBV7-2 and TRBJ2-7; D is tentatively TRBD1 or TRBD2 (5 bases each). Germline loops: CDR1 SGHTA, CDR2 FQGNSA. The V gene lost 1 base and the J gene lost 2 bases, with 12 bases spanning the gap. The CDR3 loop spans 15 amino acids. The CDR3 DNA sequence: TGTGCCAGCAGCTTAGTCTTGGGGACCCCCTACGAGCAGTACTTC. Protein sequence: CASSLVLGTPYEQYF.

The chain links TRBV4-1 to TRBJ2-7; TRBD1 aligns across 12 bases. This CDR3 is built from 16 residues. In germline, CDR1 is MGHRA, CDR2 YSYEKL. V lost 3 bases and J lost 7; bases outside the gene matches: 10. The chain's CDR3 is CASSQGPGQGAREQYF. The DNA for the CDR3 is TGCGCCAGCAGCCAGGGACCGGGACAGGGGGCGAGGGAGCAGTACTTC.

This clonotype was seen at least ten times. The V and J genes are TRBV11-1 and TRBJ2-3, with D perhaps TRBD1 (6 bases). Per germline, CDR1 SGHAT and CDR2 FQDESV (reference sequence). The CDR3 has 13 amino acids. V lost 4 bases and J 3 bases, leaving 8 bases between the germline ends. Written as DNA, the CDR3 is TGTGCCAGCAGCTGGGGGCTAACAGATACGCAGTATTTT. Amino acid sequence: CASSWGLTDTQYF.

The chain is built from TRBV7-9 and TRBJ2-3; 10 bases align to TRBD1. Germline V CDR1 and CDR2: SEHNR, FQNEAQ (reference sequence). The CDR3 extends over 15 amino acids. Trimming took 5 bases from V and 2 from J; bases not matched to a gene: 4. CDR3 nucleotide sequence: TGTGCCAGCAGCGCCGGGACAGGGGCCACAGATACGCAGTATTTT. Translation: CASSAGTGATDTQYF.

This clonotype was recorded a few times. V and J are TRBV14 and TRBJ2-1; 12 nucleotides match TRBD1. Trimming cost V 2 bases and J 6 bases; bases outside gene matches: 2. This CDR3 has 15 amino acids. CDR1 and CDR2 (germline): SGHDN, FVKESK. As DNA, the CDR3 is TGTGCCAGCAGCCAATGGGACAGGGGGCGCAATGAGCAGTTCTTC. Its translation is CASSQWDRGRNEQFF.